A selection of T cell receptor beta chains follows, all from one sample in a study of a mutant IDH1 vaccine in newly diagnosed glioma. No antigen has been identified for these receptors. Sequencing was performed with immunoSEQ multiplex PCR; in TCRdb, only in-frame clones are kept and a portion is missing. In the table there are approximately 25,000 clones, roughly 83% of which are singletons. The starting material was PBMCs, obtained from a glioma patient whose treatment included an IDH1 peptide vaccine. The receptors derive from a man aged 35 to 55 with glioma. CDR3s include the opening cysteine and the closing phenylalanine or tryptophan. The order of the fields is V gene, J gene, clone size, D gene, CDR3 protein, CDR3 DNA. A D gene is named only where the DNA matches it firmly. The listing skips clone size in some rows; elsewhere it reads once, few, many or a size class.

v_call: TRBV4-3
j_call: TRBJ2-1
clone_size: once
d_call: .
cdr3_aa: CASSQEGDFDEQFF
cdr3_nt: TGCGCCAGCAGCCAAGAGGGAGATTTCGATGAGCAGTTCTTC

v_call: TRBV7-2
j_call: TRBJ2-2
clone_size: .
d_call: TRBD2
cdr3_aa: CASSPRGDRELFF
cdr3_nt: TGTGCCAGCAGCCCCCGGGGGGACCGGGAGCTGTTTTTT

v_call: TRBV9
j_call: TRBJ1-2
clone_size: .
d_call: .
cdr3_aa: CASSVEPEEGYTF
cdr3_nt: TGTGCCAGCAGCGTAGAACCGGAGGAGGGCTACACCTTC

v_call: TRBV5-1
j_call: TRBJ1-1
clone_size: medium-sized
d_call: .
cdr3_aa: CASSFTGANTEAFF
cdr3_nt: TGCGCCAGCAGCTTCACTGGGGCGAACACTGAAGCTTTCTTT

v_call: TRBV7-3
j_call: TRBJ2-4
clone_size: .
d_call: TRBD1
cdr3_aa: CASSPAPDRAIQYF
cdr3_nt: TGTGCCAGCAGCCCGGCCCCGGACAGGGCCATTCAGTACTTC

v_call: TRBV19
j_call: TRBJ2-7
clone_size: .
d_call: .
cdr3_aa: CASSIVGRAYEQYF
cdr3_nt: TGTGCCAGTAGTATAGTAGGCAGGGCTTACGAGCAGTACTTC

v_call: TRBV2
j_call: TRBJ1-1
clone_size: few
d_call: TRBD1
cdr3_aa: CASSYDRGTEAFF
cdr3_nt: TGTGCCAGCAGTTATGACAGGGGGACTGAAGCTTTCTTT

v_call: TRBV9
j_call: TRBJ1-3
clone_size: .
d_call: .
cdr3_aa: CASSVGGAGNTIYF
cdr3_nt: TGTGCCAGCAGCGTAGGGGGGGCTGGAAACACCATATATTTT

v_call: TRBV5-1
j_call: TRBJ2-1
clone_size: .
d_call: TRBD2
cdr3_aa: CASSLDVVSSGINEQFF
cdr3_nt: TGCGCCAGCAGCTTGGATGTGGTGTCTAGCGGGATCAATGAGCAGTTCTTC

v_call: TRBV18
j_call: TRBJ2-1
clone_size: once
d_call: .
cdr3_aa: CASSPPGFSTKNEQFF
cdr3_nt: TGTGCCAGCTCACCACCTGGGTTTTCCACTAAGAATGAGCAGTTCTTC

v_call: TRBV5-1
j_call: TRBJ2-5
clone_size: .
d_call: .
cdr3_aa: CASSSGAGETQYF
cdr3_nt: TGCGCCAGCAGCTCGGGAGCAGGGGAGACCCAGTACTTC

v_call: TRBV29-1
j_call: TRBJ1-5
clone_size: few
d_call: .
cdr3_aa: CSVGEVGQPQHF
cdr3_nt: TGCAGCGTTGGGGAGGTCGGTCAGCCCCAGCATTTT

v_call: TRBV19
j_call: TRBJ2-7
clone_size: .
d_call: .
cdr3_aa: CASSIAAGHLEQYF
cdr3_nt: TGTGCCAGTAGTATCGCTGCCGGGCATCTCGAGCAGTACTTC

v_call: TRBV28
j_call: TRBJ1-1
clone_size: .
d_call: TRBD1
cdr3_aa: CASQGAPRDTEAFF
cdr3_nt: TGTGCCAGCCAGGGGGCCCCGCGAGACACTGAAGCTTTCTTT

v_call: TRBV6-1
j_call: TRBJ1-5
clone_size: few
d_call: .
cdr3_aa: CASSELGLNQPQHF
cdr3_nt: TGTGCCAGCAGTGAACTGGGACTCAATCAGCCCCAGCATTTT

v_call: TRBV27
j_call: TRBJ2-7
clone_size: .
d_call: .
cdr3_aa: CASSFGESYEQYF
cdr3_nt: TGTGCCAGCAGTTTCGGTGAGTCCTACGAGCAGTACTTC

v_call: TRBV7-7
j_call: TRBJ2-1
clone_size: .
d_call: .
cdr3_aa: CASSLVVGGYNEQFF
cdr3_nt: TGTGCTAGCAGCTTAGTGGTTGGGGGCTACAATGAGCAGTTCTTC

v_call: TRBV29-1
j_call: TRBJ2-7
clone_size: .
d_call: .
cdr3_aa: CSVEDRVACEQYF
cdr3_nt: TGCAGCGTTGAAGATCGAGTAGCGTGCGAGCAGTACTTC

v_call: TRBV21-1
j_call: TRBJ1-2
clone_size: .
d_call: .
cdr3_aa: CASSKQGDSQVSYGYTF
cdr3_nt: TGTGCCAGCAGCAAGCAAGGGGACAGCCAAGTCAGCTATGGCTACACCTTC

v_call: TRBV6-1
j_call: TRBJ1-4
clone_size: few
d_call: .
cdr3_aa: CASRGLGEKLFF
cdr3_nt: TGTGCCAGCAGAGGGTTGGGTGAAAAACTGTTTTTT

v_call: TRBV27
j_call: TRBJ2-7
clone_size: .
d_call: TRBD2
cdr3_aa: CASSVTGAGGPYEQYF
cdr3_nt: TGTGCCAGCAGTGTTACGGGGGCGGGAGGCCCCTACGAGCAGTACTTC

v_call: TRBV2
j_call: TRBJ2-7
clone_size: once
d_call: TRBD2
cdr3_aa: CASSDAAGVVRQYF
cdr3_nt: TGTGCCAGCAGTGATGCGGCGGGAGTCGTTCGGCAGTACTTC

v_call: TRBV6-1
j_call: TRBJ2-7
clone_size: .
d_call: TRBD2
cdr3_aa: CASSGLAAYEQYF
cdr3_nt: TGTGCCAGCAGCGGACTAGCGGCCTACGAGCAGTACTTC

v_call: TRBV18
j_call: TRBJ1-3
clone_size: .
d_call: .
cdr3_aa: CASSTSLSGNTIYF
cdr3_nt: TGTGCCAGCTCTACCTCTCTCTCTGGAAACACCATATATTTT

v_call: TRBV7-8
j_call: TRBJ1-5
clone_size: .
d_call: .
cdr3_aa: CASSLTGNSNQPQHF
cdr3_nt: TGTGCCAGCAGCTTGACAGGCAATAGCAATCAGCCCCAGCATTTT

v_call: TRBV27
j_call: TRBJ2-7
clone_size: .
d_call: TRBD1
cdr3_aa: CASSLIRTGKYEQYF
cdr3_nt: TGTGCCAGCAGTTTAATTCGGACAGGGAAGTACGAGCAGTACTTC

v_call: TRBV10-1
j_call: TRBJ1-1
clone_size: .
d_call: .
cdr3_aa: CASNTKTWGRSHTEAFF
cdr3_nt: TGCGCCAGCAATACAAAGACATGGGGGAGGTCTCACACTGAAGCTTTCTTT

v_call: TRBV7-3
j_call: TRBJ1-1
clone_size: .
d_call: TRBD1
cdr3_aa: CASSSPGGSAFF
cdr3_nt: TGTGCCAGCAGCTCTCCAGGGGGTTCGGCTTTCTTT

v_call: TRBV9
j_call: TRBJ2-5
clone_size: .
d_call: .
cdr3_aa: CASSPNWGQETQYF
cdr3_nt: TGTGCCAGCAGTCCCAATTGGGGCCAAGAGACCCAGTACTTC

v_call: TRBV7-6
j_call: TRBJ2-7
clone_size: .
d_call: TRBD2
cdr3_aa: CASSLATRLAGGEQYF
cdr3_nt: TGTGCCAGCAGCTTAGCGACGAGACTAGCGGGAGGCGAGCAGTACTTC

v_call: TRBV28
j_call: TRBJ1-1
clone_size: .
d_call: .
cdr3_aa: CASSLGLSEAFF
cdr3_nt: TGTGCCAGCAGTTTAGGCCTATCGGAAGCTTTCTTT

v_call: TRBV25-1
j_call: TRBJ2-3
clone_size: .
d_call: .
cdr3_aa: CASSDTNTDTQYF
cdr3_nt: TGTGCCAGCAGTGACACAAACACAGATACGCAGTATTTT

v_call: TRBV7-2
j_call: TRBJ1-1
clone_size: .
d_call: TRBD1
cdr3_aa: CASSSRQGAGTEAFF
cdr3_nt: TGTGCCAGCAGCTCGCGACAGGGGGCAGGGACTGAAGCTTTCTTT

v_call: TRBV7-9
j_call: TRBJ2-7
clone_size: .
d_call: TRBD2
cdr3_aa: CASSLGTSGSSYEQYF
cdr3_nt: TGTGCCAGCAGCTTAGGGACTAGCGGGAGCTCCTACGAGCAGTACTTC

v_call: TRBV7-3
j_call: TRBJ1-5
clone_size: .
d_call: .
cdr3_aa: CASSHPNGAPSNQPQHF
cdr3_nt: TGTGCCAGCAGCCACCCGAATGGGGCTCCTAGCAATCAGCCCCAGCATTTT

v_call: TRBV7-3
j_call: TRBJ2-1
clone_size: .
d_call: TRBD1
cdr3_aa: CASSLNDRGLIEQFF
cdr3_nt: TGTGCCAGCAGCTTAAACGACAGGGGGCTCATTGAGCAGTTCTTC

v_call: TRBV6-1
j_call: TRBJ1-4
clone_size: .
d_call: .
cdr3_aa: CASRGGLNEKLFF
cdr3_nt: TGTGCCAGCAGAGGGGGGCTTAATGAAAAACTGTTTTTT

v_call: TRBV27
j_call: TRBJ2-7
clone_size: .
d_call: .
cdr3_aa: CASSLFQGGNSYEQYF
cdr3_nt: TGTGCCAGCAGTTTATTTCAGGGGGGTAACTCCTACGAGCAGTACTTC

v_call: TRBV29-1
j_call: TRBJ2-1
clone_size: .
d_call: .
cdr3_aa: CSVEGGYNEQFF
cdr3_nt: TGCAGCGTGGAGGGGGGTTACAATGAGCAGTTCTTC

v_call: TRBV27
j_call: TRBJ1-1
clone_size: .
d_call: .
cdr3_aa: CASNHNSNTEAFF
cdr3_nt: TGTGCCAGCAATCACAACTCGAACACTGAAGCTTTCTTT

v_call: TRBV7-2
j_call: TRBJ2-5
clone_size: .
d_call: .
cdr3_aa: CASSVLPGETQYF
cdr3_nt: TGTGCCAGCAGCGTACTTCCAGGGGAGACCCAGTACTTC

v_call: TRBV5-1
j_call: TRBJ1-2
clone_size: .
d_call: .
cdr3_aa: CASSSSVGSGYTF
cdr3_nt: TGCGCCAGCAGCTCCTCAGTAGGGTCTGGCTACACCTTC

v_call: TRBV19
j_call: TRBJ1-5
clone_size: .
d_call: .
cdr3_aa: CASSMGNQPQHF
cdr3_nt: TGTGCCAGTTCCATGGGGAATCAGCCCCAGCATTTT

v_call: TRBV6-4
j_call: TRBJ1-5
clone_size: .
d_call: .
cdr3_aa: CASSVYSNQPQHF
cdr3_nt: TGTGCCAGCAGTGTTTATAGCAATCAGCCCCAGCATTTT

v_call: TRBV18
j_call: TRBJ2-7
clone_size: .
d_call: .
cdr3_aa: CASSTGTDEQYF
cdr3_nt: TGTGCCAGCTCAACCGGGACGGACGAGCAGTACTTC

v_call: TRBV5-5
j_call: TRBJ2-7
clone_size: .
d_call: .
cdr3_aa: CASSRGTLVWEQYF
cdr3_nt: TGTGCCAGCAGCCGCGGGACCTTGGTCTGGGAGCAGTACTTC

v_call: TRBV13
j_call: TRBJ2-3
clone_size: .
d_call: .
cdr3_aa: CASSLGLGTGSTDTQYF
cdr3_nt: TGTGCCAGCAGCTTAGGCCTGGGGACTGGGAGCACAGATACGCAGTATTTT